This entry describes one T cell receptor (beta chain). Antigen: not known. The data belong to a study of blood T cells in healthy people across ages. The overall study: Per two T cells, template switching captured roughly one barcoded beta molecule.

Study-wide results and caveats: A roughly linear fall in TCR beta diversity per million T cells was seen with increasing age.

Every sample gave at least 6 micrograms of total RNA when it was extracted. A sample-barcoded 5' primer and a J-beta primer mix were used in a second PCR of roughly 7 to 12 cycles. Carrying 12 random nucleotides, a template-switch adaptor labeled each individual cDNA molecule. TCRdb re-called the 5' RACE reads with MiXCR, one entry per CDR3 protein. The sample lists over a million distinct CDR3 sequences, roughly 43% seen once, with 4% in the top ten. Trimming removed 4 bases from V and 4 bases from J; junction bases left unmatched: 12. The CDR3 runs to 16 residues. Germline V gene data show CDR1 as SEHNR and CDR2 as FQNEAQ (reference sequence).

The TCR originated in a woman in her late teens or twenties in good health. The V gene is TRBV7-9, the J gene TRBJ1-2, with 7 bases identical to TRBD1. Material for sequencing was blood. The CDR3 reads CASSSALRQGIYGYTF. CDR3 nucleotide sequence: TGTGCCAGCAGCTCGGCCTTGAGACAGGGAATCTATGGCTACACCTTC.